These 11 T cell receptor beta chains share one sample of origin, sequenced in a study of shared T cell receptors in the human thymus. Sequenced by immunoSEQ multiplex PCR; TCRdb stores in-frame clones only, minus some. The sample has roughly 550,000 clones, 70% to 80% seen once; the top ten hold 0.013%. These data were also filed under a second study, of human thymus T cells.

Input material: thymocytes. The receptor set was obtained from a boy under three years old with a congenital heart defect.

The rearrangement uses TRBV2 and TRBJ1-1; TRBD1 might be the D (5 bases). CDR1 and CDR2 from the germline V gene are SNHLY and FYNNEI. Trimming removed 8 bases at V and 6 bases at J, with 19 bases between. The CDR3 runs to 14 residues. In DNA, the CDR3 is TGTGCCAGCCAAAGGACACCCGAGTGGTCTGAAGCTTTCTTT. This sequence encodes CASQRTPEWSEAFF.

The chain has TRBV7-8 and TRBJ2-7, with no clear D. The V gene lost 5 bases and the J gene lost 2 bases, with 22 bases spanning the gap. The germline CDR1 and CDR2 sequences are SGHVS and FQNEAQ. The CDR3 has 17 amino acids. In nucleotides, the CDR3 is TGTGCCAGCAGCCCAGACGTGCCAGGTTTGGTGACCTACGAGCAGTACTTC. Translating gives CASSPDVPGLVTYEQYF.

V usage is TRBV9 and J usage is TRBJ2-7; 9 bases fit TRBD1. J was trimmed by 6 bases and V by 6 bases; bases with no gene match: 16. This CDR3 is 16 amino acids long. From germline, CDR1 is SGDLS and CDR2 YYNGEE. The CDR3 spells CASTKTPGTGRSEQYF. CDR3 nucleotides: TGTGCCAGCACCAAGACCCCCGGGACAGGGAGGAGCGAGCAGTACTTC.

The chain employs TRBV7-7 and TRBJ2-7, with D perhaps matching TRBD2 (5 bases). From germline, CDR1 is SSHAT and CDR2 FNYEAQ (reference sequence). This CDR3 has 17 residues. Trimming took 5 bases from V and 2 from J, leaving 22 bases between them. Here the CDR3 DNA reads TGTGCCAGCAGCCCTCATGGAAGCGGCCCCCCGCCCTACGAGCAGTACTTC. Translated: CASSPHGSGPPPYEQYF.

The CDR3 reads CASSIETEGYEKLFF. CDR3 coding DNA: TGTGCCAGTAGTATAGAGACAGAAGGATATGAAAAACTGTTTTTT. The chain joins TRBV19 to TRBJ1-4; possible D gene TRBD1, 5 bases. V lost 0 bases to trimming and J lost 6 bases, with 11 bases between them. Germline V gene sequence: CDR1 LNHDA, CDR2 SQIVND (reference sequence). The CDR3 runs 15 residues.

The chain links TRBV5-1 to TRBJ2-2; TRBD2 might be the D (7 bases). V lost 0 bases and J 1 base, leaving 16 bases between the germline ends. The CDR3 extends over 18 amino acids. Germline V lookup: CDR1 SGHRS, CDR2 YFSETQ. CDR3 sequence reads: CASSLERGASGNTGELFF. The CDR3, as DNA: TGCGCCAGCAGCTTGGAGAGGGGGGCTAGCGGGAACACCGGGGAGCTGTTTTTT.

A single count supports this clone. The V and J genes are TRBV5-4 and TRBJ2-3; D unresolved. The ends were cut back, 4 bases at V and 7 bases at J, with 10 bases in the middle. The CDR3 loop spans 12 amino acids. CDR1 is SGHNT and CDR2 is YYREEE in the germline V gene (reference sequence). The CDR3 coding sequence is TGTGCCAGCAGCCGTCCCCCCCATACGCAGTATTTT. Protein sequence: CASSRPPHTQYF.

This rearrangement joins TRBV30 to TRBJ1-5; D is unresolved. The CDR3 is 14 residues long. Trimming removed 0 bases from V and 5 bases from J, with 11 bases in between. In germline, CDR1 is GTSNPN, CDR2 SVGIG (reference sequence). The CDR3: CAWSVADFDQPQHF. The DNA for the CDR3 is TGTGCCTGGAGTGTAGCGGACTTCGATCAGCCCCAGCATTTT. Based on the CDR3 plus reference TRBV30 and TRBJ1-5, the full variable domain is SQTIHQWPATLVQPVGSPLSLECTVEGTSNPNLYWYRQAAGRGLQLLFYSVGIGQISSEVPQNLSASRPQDRQFILSSKKLLLSDSGFYLCAWSVADFDQPQHFGDGTRLSIL.

The chain recombines TRBV7-9 with TRBJ1-4; 8 nucleotides align to TRBD1. V lost 6 bases to trimming and J lost 8 bases; unmatched junction nucleotides: 11. Germline V gene data show CDR1 as SEHNR and CDR2 as FQNEAQ (reference sequence). The CDR3 contains 15 residues. In DNA form, the CDR3 reads TGTGCCAGCAGTTCCCTGACAGGGGATAAAGAAAAACTGTTTTTT. Protein: CASSSLTGDKEKLFF.

As for this clone: Other DNA sequences from this sample encode an identical CDR3 as well. V and J are TRBV4-3 and TRBJ2-3, with TRBD2 matching over 7 bases. The CDR3 has 15 residues. CDR1 is LGHNA and CDR2 is YSLEER in the germline V gene. The junction had 4 bases not matched to a gene; V was cut back by 4 bases and J by 0 bases. The CDR3 nucleotides read TGCGCCAGCAGCCCGACTAGCCCTAGCACAGATACGCAGTATTTT. Translation gives CASSPTSPSTDTQYF.

CDR3 protein: CASSEYPSGSGTDTQYF. The CDR3 nucleotides read TGTGCCAGCAGTGAATACCCTAGCGGGAGCGGCACAGATACGCAGTATTTT. This chain uses TRBV25-1 with TRBJ2-3; TRBD2 matches at 10 bases. From germline, CDR1 is MGHDK and CDR2 SYGVNS. The CDR3 is 17 residues long. J was trimmed by 1 base and V by 0 bases; bases with no gene match: 4.